This T cell receptor (beta chain) was found in a study of blood T cells in healthy people across ages. Combining a sample-barcoded 5' primer with a J-beta primer mix, a second PCR ran for about 7 to 11 cycles. One entry per CDR3 protein, called by TCRdb with MiXCR from the 5' RACE reads. Of about 1.8 million distinct CDR3 sequences in the sample, 49% were seen once. This clonotype has only a few counts. V shed 6 bases and J shed 4 bases, with 10 bases lying between them. This CDR3 comprises 12 residues. Germline V gives CDR1 MNHNY, CDR2 SVGAGI (reference sequence). The chain has TRBV6-6 and TRBJ2-7, with no clear D. The sample was blood. The clonotype originates from a woman aged 40 to 50 in good health. CDR3 residues: CASSKIEYEQYF. CDR3 coding DNA: TGTGCCAGCAGCAAAATTGAATACGAGCAGTACTTC.